Each of the 30 T cell receptor beta chains below was sequenced from the same sample in a study of T cell responses to AZD1222 COVID-19 vaccine. Libraries were prepared by immunoSEQ multiplex PCR; TCRdb keeps only in-frame clonotypes and omits some of them. The data contain more than 100,000 clones, around 85% of them singletons. This specimen was peripheral blood, taken on day 0 of AZD1222 vaccination. These receptors were taken from an adult in good health.

This sequence joins TRBV19 and TRBJ2-5; 12 bases fit TRBD1. The J call is uncertain, as TRBJ2-7 better fits the DNA end. Germline V lookup: CDR1 LNHDA, CDR2 SQIVND (reference sequence). The CDR3 totals 15 residues. CDR3 in DNA: TGTGCCAGTAGTCCCCGGGACAGGGGGCCCTACGAGCAGTACTTC. It yields the protein CASSPRDRGPYEQYF.

V and J are TRBV6-8 and TRBJ1-2; maybe TRBD1 (5 bases). CDR3 length equals 12 residues. The germline V and J ends were trimmed by 9 bases and 4 bases, with 12 bases remaining between them. Germline V CDR1 and CDR2: MNHGY, SAAAGT. For the CDR3, the DNA is TGTGCCAGTACTGAGGGACTCTATGGCTACACCTTC. It yields the protein CASTEGLYGYTF.

This chain connects TRBV19 to TRBJ2-2; D not resolved. Trimming stripped 6 bases from V and 3 bases from J, with 14 bases between. The V gene's germline CDR1 is LNHDA and CDR2 SQIVND (reference sequence). The CDR3 is made up of 15 amino acids. The CDR3 bases are TGTGCCAGTAGGGACCGGGTGTTCGACACCGGGGAGCTGTTTTTT. This sequence encodes CASRDRVFDTGELFF.

This clone was detected a few times. The chain uses TRBV6-1 and TRBJ1-5, with TRBD1 as a possible D gene (5 bases). The CDR3 contains 14 residues. Germline loops: CDR1 MNHNS, CDR2 SASEGT. Trimming took off 1 base at V and 6 bases at J, with 10 bases between the two ends. This CDR3 is CASSEGAGPQPQHF. Here the CDR3 DNA reads TGTGCCAGCAGTGAAGGGGCAGGGCCTCAGCCCCAGCATTTT.

The rearrangement joins TRBV28 to TRBJ2-7; no firm D call. The CDR3 extends over 11 amino acids. The V and J ends lost 1 base and 6 bases respectively, with 4 bases between them. Germline V gene lookup returns CDR1 MDHEN and CDR2 SYDVKM. The CDR3 loop reads CASSLFSEQYF. The CDR3 bases are TGTGCCAGCAGTTTATTCAGCGAGCAGTACTTC.

This clone was seen more than once but under ten times. The chain links TRBV6-1 to TRBJ2-1; 10 bases are shared with TRBD2. Germline assignment: CDR1 MNHNS and CDR2 SASEGT. This CDR3 is 15 amino acids long. V dropped 1 base and J dropped 10; count of bases not matched to a gene: 7. Written as DNA, the CDR3 is TGTGCCAGCAGTGAAGAGAGCGGGGGGGCTGAGGAGCAGTTCTTC. Amino acids: CASSEESGGAEEQFF.

This chain's CDR3 is CSVVRGRDRGTDEQFF. The DNA of the CDR3 is TGCAGCGTCGTGAGAGGGCGGGACAGGGGGACCGATGAGCAGTTCTTC. This chain uses TRBV29-1 with TRBJ2-1, with 11 bases matching TRBD1. The length of the CDR3 is 16 residues. Germline V gives CDR1 SQVTM, CDR2 ANQGSEA. V shed 6 bases, J shed 8 bases, and the junction held 15 bases outside the gene matches.

The rearrangement joins TRBV19 to TRBJ2-1, with TRBD1 identical over 7 bases. The CDR3 has 14 residues. Germline lookup yields CDR1 LNHDA and CDR2 SQIVND (reference sequence). V shed 4 bases and J 9 bases; nucleotides not matched to a gene: 9. CDR3 amino acids: CASSTRQGRGEQFF. In DNA, the CDR3 is TGTGCCAGTAGTACCCGACAGGGACGGGGTGAGCAGTTCTTC.

This chain connects TRBV3-1 (or the pseudogene TRBV3-2) to TRBJ1-2, with D possibly matching TRBD1 (6 bases). CDR1 and CDR2 (germline): LGHDT, YNNKEL (reference sequence). The CDR3 length is 10 residues. Trimming cost V 8 bases and J 7 bases, with 8 bases left between them. In DNA, the CDR3 is TGTGCCAGCGGGGGGCCTGGCTACACCTTC. It translates to CASGGPGYTF.

V and J are TRBV28 and TRBJ1-2; 10 positions agree with TRBD1. This CDR3 is built from 14 residues. The ends lost 3 bases at V and 7 bases at J; junction bases unmatched: 5. The germline CDR1 and CDR2 sequences are MDHEN and SYDVKM. CDR3 in amino acids: CASSFLGTGVGYTF. The CDR3, as DNA: TGTGCCAGCAGTTTTTTAGGGACAGGGGTTGGCTACACCTTC.

The rearrangement links TRBV2 to TRBJ2-3, with 7 positions matching TRBD1. Per germline, CDR1 SNHLY and CDR2 FYNNEI. Trimming took 5 bases from V and 5 from J; bases not matched to a gene: 7. This CDR3 contains 14 residues. Here the CDR3 DNA reads TGTGCCAGCAGTAAGAGGGGGCAGGTAGATACGCAGTATTTT. This gives the protein CASSKRGQVDTQYF.

The chain uses TRBV4-2 and TRBJ1-1; D remains ambiguous. Deletions cut 0 bases from V and 2 bases from J, with 1 base between. The germline gives CDR1 LGHNA, CDR2 YNFKEQ. The CDR3 runs 12 residues. CDR3 nucleotides: TGTGCCAGCAGCCAAGAAAACACTGAAGCTTTCTTT. Amino acid sequence: CASSQENTEAFF.

This clone was seen a handful of times. The rearrangement links TRBV11-1 to TRBJ2-1; a possible D gene is TRBD2 (6 bases). Deletions cut 5 bases from V and 2 bases from J, with 10 bases between. The V gene's germline CDR1 is SGHAT and CDR2 FQDESV (reference sequence). The length of the CDR3 is 14 residues. CDR3 in amino acids: CASSGGKAYNEQFF. The CDR3 nucleotides are TGTGCCAGCAGCGGGGGGAAGGCCTACAATGAGCAGTTCTTC.

V usage is TRBV5-4 and J usage is TRBJ2-6, with D unclear. The CDR3 covers 14 residues. Trimming stripped 4 bases from V and 1 base from J, with 6 bases between. The germline CDR1 and CDR2 sequences are SGHNT and YYREEE (reference sequence). CDR3: CASSPSSGANVLTF. CDR3 sequence (DNA): TGTGCCAGCAGCCCCTCGTCTGGGGCCAACGTCCTGACTTTC.

The chain uses TRBV18 and TRBJ2-1; D gene ambiguous. Germline-derived CDR1 and CDR2 are KGHSH and LQKENI. The CDR3 length is 13 residues. The germline V and J ends were trimmed by 2 bases and 4 bases, with 6 bases remaining between them. The CDR3 reads CASSPIKYNEQFF. The CDR3 DNA follows: TGTGCCAGCTCACCAATTAAATACAATGAGCAGTTCTTC.

V usage is TRBV7-2 and J usage is TRBJ2-5; 7 bases line up with TRBD1. CDR1 is SGHTA and CDR2 is FQGNSA in the germline V gene. The CDR3 spans 13 residues. The J segment lost 5 bases and the V segment lost 6 bases, leaving 6 bases of the junction unmatched. The CDR3 loop reads CASSTGELETQYF. As DNA, the CDR3 is TGTGCCAGCAGTACAGGGGAACTGGAGACCCAGTACTTC. The complete variable domain, with remaining parts taken from reference TRBV7-2 and TRBJ2-5, reads GAGVSQSPSNKVTEKGKDVELRCDPISGHTALYWYRQSLGQGLEFLIYFQGNSAPDKSGLPSDRFSAERTGGSVSTLTIQRTQQEDSAVYLCASSTGELETQYFGPGTRLLVL.

The gene calls are TRBV19 and TRBJ1-5; tentative D call: TRBD1 (6 bases). V was clipped by 5 bases and J by 6 bases, with 11 bases between them. The CDR3 has 13 residues. In germline, CDR1 is LNHDA, CDR2 SQIVND (reference sequence). The CDR3 protein is CASSGTGIQPQHF. In DNA form, the CDR3 reads TGTGCCAGTAGTGGCACAGGGATTCAGCCCCAGCATTTT.

V usage is TRBV10-3 and J usage is TRBJ1-5; D unclear. Germline V gives CDR1 ENHRY, CDR2 SYGVKD. V was clipped by 8 bases and J by 0 bases, with 8 bases between them. This CDR3 region has 13 residues. CDR3 DNA sequence: TGTGCCATCGGGGAGCTTAGCAATCAGCCCCAGCATTTT. Translated, it gives CAIGELSNQPQHF.

V usage is TRBV28 and J usage is TRBJ2-2, with 8 nucleotides matching TRBD2. The CDR3 has 15 amino acids. Germline loops: CDR1 MDHEN, CDR2 SYDVKM. V shed 4 bases and J 1 base; nucleotides not matched to a gene: 2. The CDR3: CASSWTSRNTGELFF. The CDR3 nucleotides read TGTGCCAGCAGTTGGACTAGCAGGAACACCGGGGAGCTGTTTTTT.

V usage is TRBV7-8 and J usage is TRBJ1-5; TRBD1 is a possible D gene (6 bases). There are 15 residues in the CDR3. The V end was cut by 5 bases, the J end by 4 bases, with 15 bases between. Germline V gene sequence: CDR1 SGHVS, CDR2 FQNEAQ. The CDR3 loop is CASSVRGGQNQPQHF. The CDR3 nucleotides read TGTGCCAGCAGCGTCAGGGGTGGGCAAAATCAGCCCCAGCATTTT.

This chain connects TRBV16 to TRBJ2-3; 10 bases are shared with TRBD1. J lost 4 bases, V lost 4 bases, and 5 bases had no gene match. Germline V gene data show CDR1 as KGHSY and CDR2 as FQNENV. This CDR3 is 15 amino acids long. The CDR3 protein is CASSRMDRGADTQYF. CDR3 nucleotides: TGTGCCAGCAGCCGGATGGACAGGGGGGCAGATACGCAGTATTTT.

The rearrangement uses TRBV6-2 or TRBV6-3 and TRBJ1-5; D may be TRBD1 (5 bases). Germline V lookup: CDR1 MNHEY, CDR2 SVGEGT. The CDR3 has 14 amino acids. V was shortened by 4 bases and J by 7 bases, with 14 bases between the two germline ends. The CDR3 region has the DNA TGTGCCAGCAGTTCTTGGCAGGGAGCGCAGCCCCAGCATTTT. Its translation is CASSSWQGAQPQHF.

This clone occurred a few times. The chain is built from TRBV7-8 and TRBJ2-1, with TRBD2 as a possible D gene (6 bases). This CDR3 has 15 residues. From germline, CDR1 is SGHVS and CDR2 FQNEAQ. Trimming pared 2 bases from V and 3 bases from J, leaving 11 bases between. CDR3 residues: CASSLIADLYNEQFF. The CDR3 DNA is TGTGCCAGCAGCTTAATAGCGGACCTCTACAATGAGCAGTTCTTC. The full variable domain, completed using reference TRBV7-8 and TRBJ2-1, is GAGVSQSPRYKVAKRGQDVALRCDPISGHVSLFWYQQALGQGPEFLTYFQNEAQLDKSGLPSDRFFAERPEGSVSTLKIQRTQQEDSAVYLCASSLIADLYNEQFFGPGTRLTVL.

The rearrangement joins TRBV19 to TRBJ1-6; 8 nucleotides agree with TRBD1. J gave up 10 bases and V 5 bases, and 7 bases lay outside the gene matches. There are 14 residues in the CDR3. Germline loops: CDR1 LNHDA, CDR2 SQIVND (reference sequence). The CDR3 here is CASSPGTGQSPLHF. In nucleotides, the CDR3 is TGTGCCAGTAGTCCCGGGACAGGACAGTCACCCCTCCACTTT.

V usage is TRBV2 and J usage is TRBJ2-7; TRBD2 agrees at 10 bases. The germline V gene has CDR1 SNHLY and CDR2 FYNNEI. V was pared by 6 bases and J by 4 bases, with 12 bases of the junction left unmatched. The CDR3 contains 16 residues. The CDR3 DNA follows: TGTGCCAGCAGAATCATTCTAGCGGGGGCCTTGTACGAGCAGTACTTC. Translated: CASRIILAGALYEQYF.

The chain carries TRBV28 and TRBJ1-2; no reliable D call. Trimming stripped 3 bases from V and 0 bases from J, with 14 bases between. The CDR3 is 16 residues long. In germline, CDR1 is MDHEN, CDR2 SYDVKM. CDR3 amino acids: CASSFPGPAANYGYTF. For the CDR3, the DNA is TGTGCCAGCAGTTTCCCCGGACCGGCGGCTAACTATGGCTACACCTTC.

The chain uses TRBV2 and TRBJ2-5; 7 bases are shared with TRBD2. V dropped 8 bases and J dropped 4; count of bases not matched to a gene: 10. The length of the CDR3 is 14 residues. CDR1 SNHLY and CDR2 FYNNEI come from the germline V gene. For the CDR3, the DNA is TGTGCCAGCCCTCTTCCGGGGGGACGAGAGACCCAGTACTTC. Amino acids: CASPLPGGRETQYF. Drawing the rest from reference TRBV2 and TRBJ2-5, the complete variable domain is EPEVTQTPSHQVTQMGQEVILRCVPISNHLYFYWYRQILGQKVEFLVSFYNNEISEKSEIFDDQFSVERPDGSNFTLKIRSTKLEDSAMYFCASPLPGGRETQYFGPGTRLLVL.

V is TRBV19 and J is TRBJ1-3, with no clear D. V shed 10 bases and J shed 0 bases, with 25 bases lying between them. The CDR3 runs 18 residues. CDR1 and CDR2 (germline): LNHDA, SQIVND (reference sequence). The DNA for the CDR3 is TGTGCCAAAGTAATCCGCGAGCCCGGAATTCCCTCTGGAAACACCATATATTTT. Translating it yields CAKVIREPGIPSGNTIYF.

The chain recombines TRBV3-1 (or the pseudogene TRBV3-2) with TRBJ2-3; weak D call: TRBD2 (7 bases). Per germline, CDR1 LGHDT and CDR2 YNNKEL (reference sequence). V was trimmed by 2 bases and J by 2 bases, leaving 11 bases between them. This CDR3 is built from 15 residues. The CDR3 spells CASSQSGGYTDTQYF. The DNA for the CDR3 is TGTGCCAGCAGCCAATCGGGGGGCTACACAGATACGCAGTATTTT.

This clone was counted only a few times. The rearrangement uses TRBV21-1 and TRBJ2-7; the table's D call TRBD1 went unverified against the DNA. TRBV21-1 is annotated as a pseudogene. This CDR3 has 14 residues. CDR3 nucleotide sequence: TGTGCCAGCAGCAACGTACACAGGGACTACGAGCAGTACTTC. This sequence encodes CASSNVHRDYEQYF.